This T cell receptor (beta chain) was sequenced in a study of radiation and T cells in renal cell carcinoma. Treatment in this sample: 15 Gy SBRT to primary tumor, nephrectomy 4 weeks later. Nephrectomy followed 15 Gy stereotactic body radiation by 4 weeks. This clone has a single count. Produced via immunoSEQ multiplex PCR; TCRdb's table is partial and in-frame only. The table lists about 13,000 clones, more than 30% of them singletons, with approximately 15% in the top ten. Germline CDR1 and CDR2: GTSNPN and SVGIG (reference sequence). The CDR3 runs 15 residues. V lost 7 bases to trimming and J lost 7 bases, with 25 bases between them.

The TCR originated in a man in his 60s with renal cell carcinoma. The V gene is TRBV30, the J gene TRBJ1-2, with D possibly TRBD1 on 6 matching bases. The sequenced sample was tumor tissue, obtained from a patient whose treatment included radiotherapy and nephrectomy. CDR3 region: CASPSSGTRFGGYTF. DNA of the CDR3: TGTGCCTCACCCTCTTCCGGGACACGATTTGGTGGCTACACCTTC.